Shown below are 21 T cell receptor beta chains from a single sample sequenced in a study of CD8 T cells in Susac syndrome. cDNA came from around 0.5 to 1 ug RNA primed by random hexamers. Via MiXCR, TCRdb re-called the immunoSEQ multiplex PCR reads, giving one row per CDR3 protein. The table lists approximately 210,000 distinct CDR3 sequences, nearly 97% of them singletons. Sequencing input: CD4+ T cells from PBMCs. These receptors were obtained from a human donor with multiple sclerosis.

This chain links TRBV5-1 with TRBJ2-6, with 8 positions matching TRBD1. The CDR3 runs 18 residues. The germline gives CDR1 SGHRS, CDR2 YFSETQ. The J segment lost 0 bases and the V segment lost 3 bases, leaving 8 bases of the junction unmatched. This CDR3 reads CASSWTGFLNSGANVLTF. As DNA, the CDR3 is TGCGCCAGCAGCTGGACAGGGTTTCTAAACTCTGGGGCCAACGTCCTGACTTTC.

The rearrangement uses TRBV28 and TRBJ2-1, with 9 bases aligning to TRBD2. V was clipped by 4 bases and J by 9 bases; unmatched bases: 10. Germline CDR1 and CDR2: MDHEN and SYDVKM. This CDR3 contains 15 residues. The DNA of the CDR3 is TGTGCCAGCAGTTCGCGTAGTAGCGGGAGCCCTGAGCAGTTCTTC. Translating gives CASSSRSSGSPEQFF. Full variable domain (outside the CDR3, taken from reference TRBV28 and TRBJ2-1): DVKVTQSSRYLVKRTGEKVFLECVQDMDHENMFWYRQDPGLGLRLIYFSYDVKMKEKGDIPEGYSVSREKKERFSLILESASTNQTSMYLCASSSRSSGSPEQFFGPGTRLTVL.

The chain combines TRBV7-2 with TRBJ1-2; unclear D gene. CDR1 is SGHTA, CDR2 FQGNSA, per germline. V shed 5 bases and J shed 8 bases, with 12 bases lying between them. This CDR3 has 12 amino acids. As DNA, the CDR3 is TGTGCCAGCAGCCCCTCGAGGGTGGGCTACACCTTC. This gives the protein CASSPSRVGYTF. Filled out from reference TRBV7-2 and TRBJ1-2, the complete variable domain reads GAGVSQSPSNKVTEKGKDVELRCDPISGHTALYWYRQSLGQGLEFLIYFQGNSAPDKSGLPSDRFSAERTGGSVSTLTIQRTQQEDSAVYLCASSPSRVGYTFGSGTRLTVV.

The V gene is TRBV20-1, the J gene TRBJ2-2; a possible D gene is TRBD2 (5 bases). CDR3 length equals 15 residues. With 1 base removed from V and 0 bases from J, the gap between germline ends came to 9 bases. Germline assignment: CDR1 DFQATT and CDR2 SNEGSKA (reference sequence). The CDR3 bases are TGCAGTGCTAGAGTGCGGAGGTCGAACACCGGGGAGCTGTTTTTT. This sequence encodes CSARVRRSNTGELFF.

The chain recombines TRBV29-1 with TRBJ2-1; 9 bases line up with TRBD1. The CDR3 extends over 13 amino acids. The germline CDR1 and CDR2 sequences are SQVTM and ANQGSEA. With V trimmed by 5 bases and J by 6 bases, 5 bases remained unmatched. CDR3 region: CSVLRQGGNEQFF. In DNA form, the CDR3 reads TGCAGCGTTCTTCGACAGGGGGGCAATGAGCAGTTCTTC.

The V and J genes are TRBV3-1 and TRBJ1-1, with D possibly TRBD1 on 5 matching bases. This CDR3 has 14 amino acids. CDR1 is LGHDT and CDR2 is YNNKEL in the germline V gene (reference sequence). Deletions cut 7 bases from V and 2 bases from J, with 14 bases between. CDR3 DNA: TGTGCCAGCACCGCGGGGGGAGCTAACACTGAAGCTTTCTTT. It specifies CASTAGGANTEAFF. The whole variable domain, remainder taken from reference TRBV3-1 and TRBJ1-1, is DTAVSQTPKYLVTQMGNDKSIKCEQNLGHDTMYWYKQDSKKFLKIMFSYNNKELIINETVPNRFSPKSPDKAHLNLHINSLELGDSAVYFCASTAGGANTEAFFGQGTRLTVV.

The chain is built from TRBV12-3 or TRBV12-4 and TRBJ2-7, with 7 bases matching TRBD1. The V and J ends lost 8 bases and 0 bases, in that order; junction bases with no gene match: 4. The CDR3 runs 13 residues. CDR3 in amino acids: CASGDSNSYEQYF. Written as DNA, the CDR3 is TGTGCCAGCGGGGACAGCAACTCCTACGAGCAGTACTTC.

V is TRBV20-1 and J is TRBJ2-5; 11 bases are a match to TRBD2. Germline lookup yields CDR1 DFQATT and CDR2 SNEGSKA (reference sequence). Unmatched junction bases numbered 9, after V lost 6 bases and J lost 0 bases. The CDR3 sequence is 16 residues long. CDR3 coding DNA: TGCAGTGCCACCCGACTAGCGGGGCTCTACCAAGAGACCCAGTACTTC. Its protein is CSATRLAGLYQETQYF.

The chain recombines TRBV3-1 with TRBJ1-5, with TRBD1 matching 7 bases. V lost 4 bases and J lost 5; bases outside the gene matches: 5. The CDR3 loop spans 14 amino acids. CDR1 and CDR2 (germline): LGHDT, YNNKEL (reference sequence). In DNA form, the CDR3 reads TGTGCCAGCAGCCGATCGGGACAGCATCAGCCCCAGCATTTT. It translates to CASSRSGQHQPQHF.

V usage is TRBV3-1 and J usage is TRBJ2-7; 8 bases are a match to TRBD1. V lost 4 bases, J lost 2 bases, and 7 bases stayed unmatched. Looked up from germline, CDR1 is LGHDT and CDR2 is YNNKEL (reference sequence). The CDR3 runs 15 residues. This chain's CDR3 is CASSRSGTGPYEQYF. The CDR3 DNA follows: TGTGCCAGCAGCCGCTCCGGGACAGGTCCCTACGAGCAGTACTTC.

The rearrangement joins TRBV4-1 to TRBJ2-2; D gene unclear. Germline-derived CDR1 and CDR2 are MGHRA and YSYEKL. The CDR3 consists of 17 residues. The V and J ends lost 1 base and 0 bases respectively, with 12 bases between them. CDR3 sequence (DNA): TGCGCCAGCAGCCAAGTGGCAGAGCTATCGAACACCGGGGAGCTGTTTTTT. This sequence encodes CASSQVAELSNTGELFF.

This clonotype came up once. The J gene is TRBJ2-7, the V gene TRBV29-1; 7 bases fit TRBD2. The CDR3 runs to 16 residues. Germline V CDR1 and CDR2: SQVTM, ANQGSEA. The V segment lost 6 bases and the J segment 7 bases; nucleotides outside the gene matches: 21. CDR3 loop: CSVVWMGRGFSGEQYF. As DNA, the CDR3 is TGCAGCGTGGTCTGGATGGGGAGGGGTTTCTCGGGGGAGCAGTACTTC.

This clonotype appeared a single time. The genes are TRBV29-1 and TRBJ2-5; maybe TRBD1 (5 bases). The V and J ends lost 4 bases and 0 bases respectively, with 6 bases between them. CDR1 is SQVTM and CDR2 is ANQGSEA in the germline V gene. The CDR3 consists of 12 residues. This chain's CDR3 is CSVGQYQETQYF. The DNA for the CDR3 is TGCAGCGTTGGACAGTACCAAGAGACCCAGTACTTC.

The rearrangement uses TRBV30 and TRBJ2-7, with 9 nucleotides matching TRBD2. V lost 0 bases, J lost 0 bases, and 6 bases stayed unmatched. Germline CDR1 reads GTSNPN; CDR2 reads SVGIG (reference sequence). The CDR3 is 16 amino acids. CDR3 DNA sequence: TGTGCCTGGAGTGTAAATGCGGGAGGGGGCTCCTACGAGCAGTACTTC. This encodes CAWSVNAGGGSYEQYF. Based on the CDR3 plus reference TRBV30 and TRBJ2-7, the full variable domain is SQTIHQWPATLVQPVGSPLSLECTVEGTSNPNLYWYRQAAGRGLQLLFYSVGIGQISSEVPQNLSASRPQDRQFILSSKKLLLSDSGFYLCAWSVNAGGGSYEQYFGPGTRLTVT.

The chain employs TRBV5-1 and TRBJ2-3; D is unclear. Germline V gives CDR1 SGHRS, CDR2 YFSETQ. This CDR3 is 14 amino acids long. V was clipped by 4 bases and J by 6 bases, with 15 bases between them. Written as DNA, the CDR3 is TGCGCCAGCAGCCCGGACGGTGGTAAGGATACGCAGTATTTT. Residues: CASSPDGGKDTQYF.

The genes are TRBV20-1 and TRBJ1-5; 7 bases agree with TRBD1. Germline CDR1 DFQATT, CDR2 SNEGSKA (reference sequence). V dropped 0 bases and J dropped 6; count of bases not matched to a gene: 8. This CDR3 is 15 amino acids long. CDR3 residues: CSARDLAGGAQPQHF. The CDR3 region has the DNA TGCAGTGCTAGAGATTTGGCAGGGGGGGCTCAGCCCCAGCATTTT.

This clonotype was found once. This chain joins TRBV20-1 and TRBJ2-5; 10 nucleotides agree with TRBD2. The V gene end was trimmed by 5 bases and the J gene end by 1 base; junction bases not matched to a gene: 1. The CDR3 covers 13 residues. Per germline, CDR1 DFQATT and CDR2 SNEGSKA (reference sequence). CDR3 sequence: CSAGLAVQETQYF. CDR3 coding DNA: TGCAGTGCTGGACTAGCGGTCCAAGAGACCCAGTACTTC.

V and J are TRBV20-1 and TRBJ2-1; possible D gene TRBD1, 6 bases. Deletions cut 1 base from V and 1 base from J, with 14 bases between. This CDR3 has 16 residues. Germline loops: CDR1 DFQATT, CDR2 SNEGSKA (reference sequence). CDR3 in amino acids: CSARVVQGSSYNEQFF. CDR3 sequence (DNA): TGCAGTGCTAGAGTCGTACAGGGCTCATCCTACAATGAGCAGTTCTTC.

The V call is TRBV18, the J call TRBJ1-1; weak D call: TRBD1 (6 bases). The CDR3 has 14 amino acids. CDR1 is KGHSH and CDR2 is LQKENI in the germline V gene. Trimming cost V 5 bases and J 4 bases, with 14 bases left between them. This chain's CDR3 is CASSEMQGPTEAFF. CDR3 coding DNA: TGTGCCAGCTCAGAAATGCAGGGGCCCACTGAAGCTTTCTTT.

The chain uses TRBV12-3 or TRBV12-4 and TRBJ1-2; a weak D match, TRBD1 (5 bases). V lost 5 bases, J lost 8 bases, and 9 bases lay in between. The CDR3 covers 11 residues. CDR3 loop: CASSAGLGYTF. The DNA for the CDR3 is TGTGCCAGCAGTGCAGGGTTAGGCTACACCTTC.

The J gene is TRBJ2-5, the V gene TRBV29-1, with D unclear. CDR3 length: 11 amino acids. Germline V lookup: CDR1 SQVTM, CDR2 ANQGSEA. V was shortened by 3 bases and J by 5 bases, with 7 bases between the two germline ends. The CDR3 loop is CSVEIGETQYF. DNA for the CDR3: TGCAGCGTTGAGATTGGGGAGACCCAGTACTTC. The full variable domain, its missing parts supplied by reference TRBV29-1 and TRBJ2-5, is SAVISQKPSRDICQRGTSLTIQCQVDSQVTMMFWYRQQPGQSLTLIATANQGSEATYESGFVIDKFPISRPNLTFSTLTVSNMSPEDSSIYLCSVEIGETQYFGPGTRLLVL.